The 22 T cell receptor beta chains below all came from one sample that was sequenced in a study of blood T cell repertoires in COVID-19 (dated by TCRdb to 2019 to 2021). Library construction relied on the immunoSEQ multiplex PCR assay. Not all clones reach the TCRdb copy of this immuneACCESS table, which keeps in-frame sequences only. Checked studies attribute under half of the gap to unresolved V genes and leave the rest unexplained. The sample data list tens of thousands of clones, and 70% to 90% of these were observed just once. The ten largest clonotypes hold roughly 3.5% of the sample. The sequenced material came from peripheral blood. The receptors were gathered from a man in his sixties or seventies with acute or convalescent COVID-19.

The V and J genes are TRBV7-8 and TRBJ2-7; tentative D call: TRBD2 (7 bases). V lost 1 base and J 4 bases, leaving 11 bases between the germline ends. The CDR3 runs to 14 residues. CDR1 and CDR2 (germline): SGHVS, FQNEAQ. CDR3 in amino acids: CASSLGGRGYEQYF. The CDR3 nucleotides read TGTGCCAGCAGCTTAGGGGGGCGGGGGTACGAGCAGTACTTC.

The chain has TRBV7-2 and TRBJ2-5; 7 nucleotides line up with TRBD1. Trimming at V came to 6 bases and at J to 9 bases, leaving 16 bases not matched to a gene. Germline loops: CDR1 SGHTA, CDR2 FQGNSA. This CDR3 is 15 amino acids long. Written as DNA, the CDR3 is TGTGCCAGCAGGAAGACCCGGGACAGTCCAGGGGCCCAGTACTTC. Its translation: CASRKTRDSPGAQYF.

The V and J genes are TRBV10-1 and TRBJ1-2, with no clear D. The CDR3 is made up of 14 amino acids. V lost 6 bases to trimming and J lost 3 bases, with 14 bases between them. The germline CDR1 and CDR2 sequences are WNHNN and SYGVQD (reference sequence). The CDR3 DNA reads as TGCGCCAGCAGCCCCGGGAGCCCGTACTATGGCTACACCTTC. Protein sequence: CASSPGSPYYGYTF.

V gene TRBV4-1 combines with J gene TRBJ1-1, with 7 bases aligning to TRBD1. Germline V gene lookup returns CDR1 MGHRA and CDR2 YSYEKL. Germline trimming cut 4 bases from V and 4 bases from J; bases unmatched to any gene: 3. The CDR3 totals 13 residues. The CDR3 bases are TGCGCCAGCAGCCGACGGGACAGCACTGAAGCTTTCTTT. It codes for CASSRRDSTEAFF.

Only a few counts were recorded for this clone. V is TRBV28 and J is TRBJ1-6; D perhaps matches TRBD1 (6 bases). The CDR3 consists of 15 residues. Trimming took off 7 bases at V and 8 bases at J, with 18 bases between the two ends. CDR1 MDHEN and CDR2 SYDVKM come from the germline V gene. CDR3 nucleotides: TGTGCCAGCACTGGGACACCCACGCTCGATTCACCCCTCCACTTT. Protein: CASTGTPTLDSPLHF.

J is TRBJ1-2 and V is TRBV10-2, with D tentatively TRBD1 (5 bases). V lost 2 bases and J 7 bases, leaving 14 bases between the germline ends. Germline V lookup: CDR1 WSHSY, CDR2 SAAADI. This CDR3 is built from 14 residues. This CDR3 is CASSERVTGGGYTF. DNA for the CDR3: TGCGCCAGCAGTGAGAGGGTCACAGGCGGTGGCTACACCTTC.

This chain links TRBV6-6 with TRBJ2-4; tentative D call: TRBD2 (6 bases). Trimming stripped 2 bases from V and 6 bases from J, with 11 bases between. This CDR3 is built from 14 residues. Germline loops: CDR1 MNHNY, CDR2 SVGAGI (reference sequence). This chain's CDR3 is CASSYDGSRNIQYF. CDR3 in DNA: TGTGCCAGCAGTTACGACGGGAGCCGAAACATTCAGTACTTC.

The chain has TRBV3-1 (or the pseudogene TRBV3-2) and TRBJ1-2; D may be TRBD1 (5 bases). Trimming took 9 bases from V and 5 from J, leaving 13 bases between them. Per germline, CDR1 LGHDT and CDR2 YNNKEL (reference sequence). The CDR3 has 12 amino acids. CDR3 sequence: CASTGKGYGYTF. For the CDR3, the DNA is TGTGCCAGTACAGGAAAAGGATATGGCTACACCTTC.

This rearrangement joins TRBV29-1 to TRBJ2-3; TRBD1 aligns across 8 bases. Germline CDR1 SQVTM, CDR2 ANQGSEA. This CDR3 contains 16 residues. Trimming took 6 bases from V and 0 from J; bases not matched to a gene: 11. The CDR3 coding sequence is TGCAGCGTCCACCCCCAGGGGGCACCAAGCACAGATACGCAGTATTTT. This codes for CSVHPQGAPSTDTQYF.

This clone showed up just a few times. The chain uses TRBV9 and TRBJ2-3; TRBD2 might be the D (5 bases). The CDR3 contains 15 residues. Trimming pared 3 bases from V and 2 bases from J, leaving 13 bases between. Germline values: CDR1 SGDLS, CDR2 YYNGEE. The CDR3 region is CASSALAFPTDTQYF. The CDR3 coding sequence is TGTGCCAGCAGCGCATTAGCGTTCCCCACAGATACGCAGTATTTT.

The chain joins TRBV5-1 to TRBJ2-1; weak D call: TRBD2 (6 bases). The CDR3 is 17 amino acids. The germline V and J ends were trimmed by 3 bases and 8 bases, with 24 bases remaining between them. Germline V gives CDR1 SGHRS, CDR2 YFSETQ. The CDR3 spells CASSSPGGRRGIDEQFF. For the CDR3, the DNA is TGCGCCAGCAGCTCCCCCGGAGGACGGAGGGGAATTGATGAGCAGTTCTTC.

With respect to this clone: At one end the junction does not follow the germline gene, possibly because of a read error. The genes are TRBV6-5 and TRBJ1-1; the match to TRBD1 covers 11 bases. The V gene's germline CDR1 is MNHEY and CDR2 SVGAGI. The CDR3 spans 13 residues. The CDR3 bases are TGTGCCAGCAGCCGTACCGGACAGGGGGCCCTCGCGTTT. Residues: CASSRTGQGALAF.

The V gene is TRBV7-2, the J gene TRBJ2-7; TRBD2 matches at 7 bases. CDR1 SGHTA and CDR2 FQGNSA come from the germline V gene. Trimming removed 1 base from V and 1 base from J; junction bases left unmatched: 4. This CDR3 is 15 amino acids long. CDR3 DNA: TGTGCCAGCAGCTTAGGGCGGGGGATTTCCTACGAGCAGTACTTC. It yields the protein CASSLGRGISYEQYF.

The chain uses TRBV28 and TRBJ2-1; 14 nucleotides agree with TRBD2. CDR1 and CDR2 from the germline V gene are MDHEN and SYDVKM. Germline trimming cut 6 bases from V and 0 bases from J; bases unmatched to any gene: 10. This CDR3 is built from 19 residues. This CDR3 reads CASSPGLAGDRSSYNEQFF. The DNA for the CDR3 is TGTGCCAGCAGCCCGGGACTAGCGGGGGACAGGAGCTCCTACAATGAGCAGTTCTTC.

The genes are TRBV2 and TRBJ1-5; 9 bases agree with TRBD1. The germline V gene encodes CDR1 SNHLY and CDR2 FYNNEI. The V gene end was trimmed by 8 bases and the J gene end by 1 base; junction bases not matched to a gene: 3. The CDR3 runs 14 residues. The CDR3 coding sequence is TGTGCCAGCGGGACAGGGTTCAGCAATCAGCCCCAGCATTTT. This codes for CASGTGFSNQPQHF.

The chain links TRBV27 to TRBJ2-1; 9 nucleotides align to TRBD2. This CDR3 is built from 14 residues. The germline V gene has CDR1 MNHEY and CDR2 SMNVEV (reference sequence). With V trimmed by 3 bases and J by 9 bases, 6 bases remained unmatched. DNA of the CDR3: TGTGCCAGCAGTTTGGGAGCGGGGGGTTCTGAGCAGTTCTTC. It specifies CASSLGAGGSEQFF.

The genes are TRBV4-1 and TRBJ1-3; TRBD1 matches at 9 bases. J lost 4 bases, V lost 3 bases, and 10 bases had no gene match. Germline values: CDR1 MGHRA, CDR2 YSYEKL. The CDR3 spans 17 residues. This chain's CDR3 is CASSQLYRGPRGNTIYF. CDR3 nucleotide sequence: TGCGCCAGCAGCCAGCTCTACAGGGGGCCGAGGGGAAACACCATATATTTT.

The rearrangement uses TRBV6-5 and TRBJ1-2; D not resolved. The CDR3 runs to 15 residues. Between the trimmed V and J ends, which lost 0 bases and 2 bases, there was a span of 10 bases. Germline V gives CDR1 MNHEY, CDR2 SVGAGI. Here the CDR3 reads CASSYSGRSNYGYTF. The CDR3 region has the DNA TGTGCCAGCAGTTACTCCGGGAGATCCAACTATGGCTACACCTTC.

This CDR3 is CASSNRGDQPQHF. The CDR3 nucleotides are TGTGCCAGTAGTAACCGGGGAGATCAGCCCCAGCATTTT. The chain couples TRBV19 to TRBJ1-5; D gene ambiguous. The CDR3 is 13 amino acids. Trimming stripped 4 bases from V and 5 bases from J, with 9 bases between. The germline V gene has CDR1 LNHDA and CDR2 SQIVND (reference sequence).

The rearrangement uses TRBV27 and TRBJ1-2; 10 bases fit TRBD1. V lost 2 bases and J lost 7; bases outside the gene matches: 7. Germline lookup yields CDR1 MNHEY and CDR2 SMNVEV (reference sequence). The CDR3 runs 15 residues. The CDR3 reads CASSLRGTGESGYTF. The CDR3 DNA is TGTGCCAGCAGTTTACGCGGGACAGGGGAAAGTGGCTACACCTTC.

The chain has TRBV30 and TRBJ1-6; no definite D call. The CDR3 length is 16 residues. Germline V gives CDR1 GTSNPN, CDR2 SVGIG (reference sequence). Trimming pared 3 bases from V and 0 bases from J, leaving 12 bases between. The CDR3 coding sequence is TGTGCCTGGAGCGATAAATATAGCTCCTATAATTCACCCCTCCACTTT. This translates into CAWSDKYSSYNSPLHF.

This clone occurred once. This chain uses TRBV3-1 (or the pseudogene TRBV3-2) with TRBJ1-1, with 8 positions matching TRBD1. Germline V CDR1 and CDR2: LGHDT, YNNKEL (reference sequence). Trimming at V came to 4 bases and at J to 3 bases, leaving 4 bases not matched to a gene. CDR3 length: 14 residues. The CDR3 loop is CASSPRDRHTEAFF. In nucleotides, the CDR3 is TGTGCCAGCAGCCCGAGGGACAGGCACACTGAAGCTTTCTTT.